This T cell receptor (beta chain) emerged from a study of Graves' ophthalmopathy and Graves' hyperthyroidism. Comment on this clonotype: Its matching antigen is unknown.

The sequenced template was RNA, covering the TCR beta CDR3 region. HTBI primers served in a first-round RT-PCR, which a second-round multiplex PCR followed. TCRdb itself ran the multiplex PCR reads through MiXCR, one entry per CDR3 protein. The sample carries about 500,000 distinct CDR3 sequences, 39% recorded once. General observations from the study: Most thyroid-expanded clonotypes exceeding 0.001 frequency were also found in blood.

CDR3 length: 13 residues. The J segment lost 4 bases and the V segment lost 3 bases, leaving 1 base of the junction unmatched. The germline gives CDR1 MGHRA, CDR2 YSYEKL. The hyperthyroidism patients had a new diagnosis of under 2 months' duration and were aged 18 to 65. Uncontrolled infections, other autoimmune diseases, pregnancy or lactation barred patients from enrollment. Sequenced: peripheral blood or thyroid tissue (not recorded which). This TCR derives from an adult man with Graves' hyperthyroidism. V is TRBV4-1 and J is TRBJ1-2; 8 bases line up with TRBD1. The CDR3 region is CASSQTGAYGYTF. Here the CDR3 DNA reads TGCGCCAGCAGCCAGACAGGGGCCTATGGCTACACCTTC.